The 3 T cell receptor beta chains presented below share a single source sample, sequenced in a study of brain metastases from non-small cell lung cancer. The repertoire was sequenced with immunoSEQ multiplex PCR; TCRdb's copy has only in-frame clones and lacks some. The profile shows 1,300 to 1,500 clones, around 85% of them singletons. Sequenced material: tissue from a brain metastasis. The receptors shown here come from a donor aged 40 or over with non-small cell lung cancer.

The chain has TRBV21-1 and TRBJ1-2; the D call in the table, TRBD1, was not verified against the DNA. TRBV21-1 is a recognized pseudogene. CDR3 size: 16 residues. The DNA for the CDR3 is TGTGCCAGCAGCAAATCTCCTTGGACAGGGATGGGTGGCTACACCTTC. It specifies CASSKSPWTGMGGYTF.

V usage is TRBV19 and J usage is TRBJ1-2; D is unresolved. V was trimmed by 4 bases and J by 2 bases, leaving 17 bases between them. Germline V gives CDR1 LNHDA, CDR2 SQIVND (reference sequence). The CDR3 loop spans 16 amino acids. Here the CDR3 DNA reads TGTGCCAGTAGTAAAAACGGTGGTGATTCCAACTATGGCTACACCTTC. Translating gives CASSKNGGDSNYGYTF.

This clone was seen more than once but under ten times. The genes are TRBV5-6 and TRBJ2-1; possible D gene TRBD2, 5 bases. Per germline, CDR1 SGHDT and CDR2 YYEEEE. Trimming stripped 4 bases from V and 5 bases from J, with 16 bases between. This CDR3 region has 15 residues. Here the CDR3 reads CASSEGWSRNNEQFF. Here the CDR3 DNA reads TGTGCCAGCAGCGAGGGCTGGTCGCGGAACAATGAGCAGTTCTTC.